This T cell receptor (beta chain) was recovered during a study of PD-1 blockade in classical Hodgkin lymphoma. In germline, CDR1 is LNHDA, CDR2 SQIVND (reference sequence). There are 20 residues in the CDR3. V lost 1 base and J 0 bases, leaving 22 bases between the germline ends. General study results and limits: Lower baseline TCR diversity marked trial partial responders and progressors. As was reported, newly diagnosed patients showed lower baseline TCR diversity than healthy donors did.

In every patient, relapse followed autologous stem cell transplantation, while exposure to brentuximab vedotin differed. Under best response, outcomes were complete response, partial response or progressive disease. The table came from immunoSEQ multiplex PCR; TCRdb's copy has only in-frame clones and leaves some out. The sample records some 64,000 clones, 75% to 90% being singletons. This clone is a singleton in its sample. Antigen specificity is unknown. The TCR originated in a human donor with classical Hodgkin lymphoma. The sample was peripheral blood mononuclear cells (PBMCs), taken at baseline. This rearrangement joins TRBV19 to TRBJ1-5; D perhaps matches TRBD1 (6 bases). DNA for the CDR3: TGTGCCAGTAGTATAGTCCCAAAGGTAAGACAGGCATATAGCAATCAGCCCCAGCATTTT. It is translated as CASSIVPKVRQAYSNQPQHF.